This TCR beta chain was identified in a study of shared clonotypes between healthy human individuals. Donation came from healthy HIV-negative adults that had no recent acute infections or vaccinations. Investigators divided CD4+ cells into CD45RA+ naive and CD45RA-negative memory subsets. Sequencing used immunoSEQ multiplex PCR; TCRdb keeps in-frame clones, though not all of them. Seen here are some 580,000 clones, 97% observed once, and the top ten hold roughly 0.055%. In germline, CDR1 is SGHRS, CDR2 YFSETQ. This CDR3 comprises 13 residues. V was clipped by 4 bases and J by 3 bases, with 11 bases between them.

Sequenced: naive CD4+ T cells sorted from blood. Specified subset: CD45RA+ positively selected. This chain uses TRBV5-1 with TRBJ2-7, with TRBD1 as a possible D gene (5 bases). This TCR derives from a young woman in good health. This CDR3 reads CASSDSTVYEQYF. The CDR3 region has the DNA TGCGCCAGCAGCGATTCGACAGTCTACGAGCAGTACTTC.